This TCR beta chain emerged from a study of blood T cell repertoires in COVID-19 (dated by TCRdb to 2018 to 2021). About the study as a whole: The collaborator samples originated in the United States, Italy and Spain and spanned the acute and convalescent phases of COVID-19. The material from the prospective study consisted of cDNA or gDNA derived from T cells, B-cell-depleted T cells, or PBMCs. Subjects who had been exposed to COVID-19, were actively infected with it, or had recovered from it provided the deeply sampled blood TCRbeta repertoires that made up the dataset. The repertoires were made available in a free public database intended to serve as a resource for research on the immune response to SARS-CoV-2. Samples came from the ongoing ImmuneRACE study (first 160 participants) plus 1,254 subjects from 6 global collaborators. Sample metadata almost always included a de-identified subject ID, COVID-19 status, age in years and sex. Where available, HLA class I and class II types were obtained from metadata supplied by the sample provider rather than from assay-based typing. On the study overall, not on this receptor specifically: The amount of clinical and demographic metadata varied by source and participant and was provided uncurated.

The immunoSEQ Assay, a bias-controlled multiplex PCR, was used to amplify TCRbeta CDR3 regions from genomic DNA. In the paper's pipeline: The number of nucleated cells in each sample was estimated from the amplification of reference gene primers within the assay. Sequence reads were collapsed and filtered to measure the absolute abundance of every unique TCRbeta CDR3 rearrangement. For each sample, productive Simpson clonality was calculated as the square root of Simpson's diversity index across productive rearrangements. In TCRdb, the immuneACCESS table is reduced to in-frame sequences with V and J assigned. These tables do not hold every clone; where another copy was compared, an unresolved V gene accounts for under half, and the others remain unexplained. Clone size and the V and J calls come from that table; the DNA yielded D and trimming. The sample table lists around 250,000 clones, around 87% of them with a count of one. Roughly 1.7% of the sample is taken by the ten largest.

A word on this clone: What antigen it recognizes has not been identified. Base quality data are lacking; no much larger clone is found one base away.

The CDR3 covers 16 residues, taking in both the cysteine and the phenylalanine. The DNA shown is the 48-base CDR3, in frame from base 1. V lost 4 bases and J lost 3 bases; the stretch between them is 17 bases long. Reading the germline V gene gives CDR1 SGDLS and CDR2 YYNGEE. Participants in the prospective study were aged about 18 to 90 years, lived in 20 to 25 United States geographic areas, and enrolled through a virtual design. In the prospective study, participants were assigned to cohorts based on the clinical history participants reported in a screening survey and a study questionnaire. Recovered participants in ImmuneRACE Cohort 3 were defined by two consecutive negative NP/OP PCR tests, clearance by a healthcare professional, or resolution of symptoms. Mobile phlebotomists in the prospective study collected whole blood, serum and a nasopharyngeal or oropharyngeal swab from every participant. Over a roughly two-month period, participants in the prospective study had the option of providing additional blood draws and questionnaires. Prospective study blood samples were shipped either frozen or at room temperature before DNA extraction.

The chain was built from TRBV9 and TRBJ1-3; no D gene is confidently identified. The sample consisted of PBMCs or T cells enriched from blood (not recorded which). The clonotype was recovered from a woman in her 50s who had recovered from COVID-19. This receptor carries the CDR3 CASSPLGGRRGNTIYF. The base sequence is TGTGCCAGCAGCCCCTTGGGTGGGAGACGTGGAAACACCATATATTTT.